This T cell receptor (beta chain) was documented in a study of blood T cell repertoires in COVID-19 (dated by TCRdb to 2019 to 2021). About the investigation overall: Samples from collaborators originated in the United States, Italy and Spain and spanned both the acute and convalescent phases of COVID-19. The material from the prospective study consisted of cDNA or gDNA derived from T cells, B-cell-depleted T cells, or PBMCs. Deeply sampled blood TCRbeta repertoires from subjects exposed to, actively infected with, or recovered from COVID-19 were included in the dataset. The repertoires were released in a freely available public database meant as a resource for research on the immune response to SARS-CoV-2. Samples were obtained from the ongoing ImmuneRACE study (first 160 participants) and from over 1,000 subjects provided by 6 global collaborators. The sample metadata nearly always contained a de-identified subject ID, COVID-19 status, age in years and sex. Where HLA class I and class II types were available, the types were taken from metadata supplied by the sample provider, not from assay-based typing. What the authors observed across the whole study: Clinical and demographic metadata were provided uncurated, with the amount varying by source and participant.

Collaborating institutions collected whole blood in K2EDTA tubes following their own protocols. For TCRbeta analysis, collaborators shipped samples in one of three forms: frozen whole blood, isolated PBMCs, or DNA extracted from either of those sample types. Turning to this clone: This receptor's antigen is unknown. Base quality data are lacking; no much larger clone is found one base away.

The germline V and J ends show losses of 4 bases and 3 bases respectively, and no gene match explains 7 bases of the junction. CDR3 length: 18 amino acids, cysteine to phenylalanine. Only the CDR3 portion is preserved as DNA: 54 bases, with reading frame beginning at the first base. According to the germline V gene, CDR1 reads KGHSH and CDR2 reads LQKENI. TCRbeta CDR3 regions were amplified from genomic DNA using the immunoSEQ Assay, a bias-controlled multiplex PCR. The original methods were these. The number of nucleated cells in each sample was estimated from the amplification of reference gene primers within the assay. Sequence reads were collapsed and filtered to measure the absolute abundance of every unique TCRbeta CDR3 rearrangement. For each sample, productive Simpson clonality was calculated by taking the square root of Simpson's diversity index across productive rearrangements. The immuneACCESS repertoire file appears here via TCRdb, limited to in-frame rearrangements. These files lack a portion of the clones; in checked studies, under half of the deficit traces to unresolved V genes, and the cause of the others is not known. V and J calls and clone size are copied from that table; D and trimming were computed from the DNA. In all, the sample holds about 230,000 clones, and around four fifths of those were seen once. The top ten constitute around 2.6% of the sample.

What was sequenced was peripheral blood. The source of this sequence is a woman between 70 and 85 years old with active or convalescent COVID-19. The chain was built from TRBV18 and TRBJ2-2; 14 central bases correspond to TRBD2. The nucleotide sequence reads as follows: TGTGCCAGCTCACTCCGGACTAGCGGGGGGCGTTACACCGGGGAGCTGTTTTTT. It translates as CASSLRTSGGRYTGELFF.